The sequence of this TCR beta chain was determined in a study of glioma-infiltrating T cells after dendritic cell vaccination. Background on the study: Autologous tumor lysate-pulsed dendritic cell vaccination was given between about 2003 and 2013. Monocyte-derived dendritic cells, cultured seven days with IL-4 and GM-CSF, were pulsed with autologous tumor lysate.

General study findings and limits: The cohort had few patients with full blood and tumor sets.

Time point defined: after dendritic cell vaccination, including at tumor progression/relapse. Concerning this clone itself: Antigen: not known.

TCRdb's copy holds only in-frame clones and misses some; the assay was immunoSEQ multiplex PCR. The sample records 99,000 or so clones, over 80% being singletons. This specimen was blood, taken after dendritic cell vaccination. This sequence was found in a human donor with glioblastoma.

CDR3 sequence: CASSSGPDTQYF. As DNA, the CDR3 is TGTGCCAGCAGCTCAGGGCCAGATACGCAGTATTTT. The V call is TRBV11-3, the J call TRBJ2-3; D is possibly TRBD1 (5 bases). V lost 4 bases, J lost 4 bases, and 6 bases lay in between. Per germline, CDR1 SGHNT and CDR2 YENEEA. The CDR3 is 12 residues long.